What follows describes a single TCR beta chain. Its antigen is unknown. The junction shows a germline mismatch at one end, possibly a read error. For the second PCR, which ran for about 6 to 11 cycles, a sample-barcoded 5' primer and a J-beta primer mix were used. Each single sample gave us at least 2.5 million CDR3-containing paired-end reads. One entry per CDR3 protein results from TCRdb running MiXCR on the 5' RACE reads. The sample comprises 550,000 to 750,000 distinct CDR3 sequences, roughly 20% of which are singletons, and roughly 3.6% rests with the top ten. Germline CDR1 and CDR2: MNHEY and SVGEGT. This CDR3 comprises 14 residues. This entry belongs to a study of blood T cells in healthy people across ages. Whole-study findings and limits: Long-lived donors carried more naive CD4+ cells and greater diversity than aged donors. It was held that the diversity estimates obtained from one million T cells were underestimates.

The source of this sequence is a man aged 65 to 85 in good health. The specimen was blood. The rearrangement joins TRBV6-2 or TRBV6-3 to TRBJ2-5; 9 nucleotides match TRBD1. The J call is in doubt because the DNA end fits TRBJ2-1 better. The CDR3 region has the DNA TGTGCCAGCAGTGACTCGACAGGGGGAAATGAGCAGTTCTTC. Its translation is CASSDSTGGNEQFF.